One and the same sample provided the 24 T cell receptor beta chains below, sequenced in a study of T cell responses to AZD1222 COVID-19 vaccine. Method: immunoSEQ multiplex PCR; TCRdb's copy keeps in-frame clones and lacks some. The sample includes 50,000 to 60,000 clones, nearly 80% of them seen just once. Here the sequenced sample was peripheral blood, taken 28 days after the second AZD1222 dose. These receptors were collected from an adult who received the AZD1222 COVID-19 vaccine.

The chain combines TRBV3-1 (or the pseudogene TRBV3-2) with TRBJ2-5, with a tentative D call TRBD2 (6 bases). Deletions cut 4 bases from V and 1 base from J, with 13 bases between. Germline V gene sequence: CDR1 LGHDT, CDR2 YNNKEL (reference sequence). The CDR3 runs to 15 residues. The CDR3 DNA reads TGTGCCAGCAGCCGGCTAGCGCCTTTCCAAGAGACCCAGTACTTC. Amino acid sequence: CASSRLAPFQETQYF.

This chain links TRBV28 with TRBJ1-2; D perhaps matches TRBD1 (5 bases). Germline loops: CDR1 MDHEN, CDR2 SYDVKM. V lost 2 bases and J 6 bases, leaving 7 bases between the germline ends. CDR3 length: 12 residues. CDR3 protein: CASSLRGDGYTF. DNA of the CDR3: TGTGCCAGCAGTTTACGGGGGGATGGCTACACCTTC.

The V gene is TRBV11-2, the J gene TRBJ1-1; D is ambiguous. CDR3 length: 14 amino acids. The V gene lost 1 base and the J gene lost 1 base, with 7 bases spanning the gap. CDR1 is SGHAT, CDR2 FQNNGV, per germline. The CDR3 reads CASSLGAQNTEAFF. In DNA, the CDR3 is TGTGCCAGCAGCTTAGGGGCACAGAACACTGAAGCTTTCTTT.

The table lists this clone with a few counts. V usage is TRBV2 and J usage is TRBJ2-6; maybe TRBD1 (6 bases). V lost 4 bases and J lost 0, with 10 bases in between. The CDR3 length is 16 residues. CDR1 and CDR2 (germline): SNHLY, FYNNEI. This chain's CDR3 is CASSAGAVSGANVLTF. The CDR3 nucleotides are TGTGCCAGCAGTGCAGGGGCAGTCTCTGGGGCCAACGTCCTGACTTTC.

This clone was seen more than once but under ten times. The chain recombines TRBV6-5 with TRBJ2-3; the D is unclear. The V and J ends lost 0 bases and 3 bases respectively, with 10 bases between them. CDR3 length: 15 residues. Germline V CDR1 and CDR2: MNHEY, SVGAGI. CDR3 nucleotide sequence: TGTGCCAGCAGTTACTCGGTACAGCAGACAGATACGCAGTATTTT. Protein: CASSYSVQQTDTQYF.

The chain has TRBV5-1 and TRBJ2-3, with no clear D. With 3 bases removed from V and 2 bases from J, the gap between germline ends came to 10 bases. Looked up from germline, CDR1 is SGHRS and CDR2 is YFSETQ. This CDR3 comprises 14 residues. The CDR3 nucleotides are TGCGCCAGCAGCTCGGTGGGCTCCACAGATACGCAGTATTTT. Amino acid sequence: CASSSVGSTDTQYF. The full variable domain, in which reference TRBV5-1 and TRBJ2-3 provide the parts outside the CDR3, is KAGVTQTPRYLIKTRGQQVTLSCSPISGHRSVSWYQQTPGQGLQFLFEYFSETQRNKGNFPGRFSGRQFSNSRSEMNVSTLELGDSALYLCASSSVGSTDTQYFGPGTRLTVL.

There are a few counts of this clone. The V and J genes are TRBV5-1 and TRBJ1-2; 11 positions agree with TRBD1. In germline, CDR1 is SGHRS, CDR2 YFSETQ. Trimming cost V 4 bases and J 4 bases; bases outside gene matches: 12. The CDR3 covers 17 residues. The CDR3 here is CASSPQSGTGGFYGYTF. The CDR3 DNA is TGCGCCAGCAGCCCGCAGAGCGGGACAGGGGGTTTCTATGGCTACACCTTC.

The V gene is TRBV6-5, the J gene TRBJ1-5, with a tentative D call TRBD1 (5 bases). Germline V gene lookup returns CDR1 MNHEY and CDR2 SVGAGI. This CDR3 spans 13 amino acids. V lost 10 bases and J lost 1, with 11 bases in between. The DNA of the CDR3 is TGTGCCACCCGCAGGGAGAGCAATCAGCCCCAGCATTTT. Amino acid sequence: CATRRESNQPQHF.

The chain is built from TRBV2 and TRBJ2-7; TRBD2 aligns across 9 bases. The CDR3 runs to 15 residues. Germline CDR1 reads SNHLY; CDR2 reads FYNNEI. Trimming cost V 3 bases and J 7 bases; bases outside gene matches: 10. CDR3 region: CASSDNLAGGLEQYF. The DNA for the CDR3 is TGTGCCAGCAGTGATAATCTGGCGGGGGGGCTAGAGCAGTACTTC. Full variable domain (outside the CDR3, taken from reference TRBV2 and TRBJ2-7): EPEVTQTPSHQVTQMGQEVILRCVPISNHLYFYWYRQILGQKVEFLVSFYNNEISEKSEIFDDQFSVERPDGSNFTLKIRSTKLEDSAMYFCASSDNLAGGLEQYFGPGTRLTVT.

The chain employs TRBV28 and TRBJ1-2; no reliable D call. Trimming removed 1 base from V and 4 bases from J, with 10 bases in between. This CDR3 has 14 residues. Looked up from germline, CDR1 is MDHEN and CDR2 is SYDVKM. CDR3 in DNA: TGTGCCAGCAGTTTATCAAGTGTGGGCTATGGCTACACCTTC. This gives the protein CASSLSSVGYGYTF.

This chain connects TRBV18 to TRBJ2-1; TRBD1 aligns across 7 bases. After removal of 5 bases from V and 0 bases from J, the junction contained 1 base not matched to a gene. Germline CDR1 is KGHSH and CDR2 is LQKENI. CDR3 length equals 14 residues. The CDR3 spells CASSGQDSYNEQFF. The CDR3 DNA is TGTGCCAGCTCAGGACAGGACTCCTACAATGAGCAGTTCTTC.

This chain links TRBV7-2 with TRBJ1-4; D is ambiguous. Germline V lookup: CDR1 SGHTA, CDR2 FQGNSA. The CDR3 is made up of 16 amino acids. Trimming shortened V by 2 bases and J by 1 base, and 11 bases separated the two germline ends. The CDR3 loop is CASSLNQAQTNEKLFF. In DNA, the CDR3 is TGTGCCAGCAGCTTAAATCAGGCTCAAACTAATGAAAAACTGTTTTTT.

This clone was picked up one time. V usage is TRBV6-2 or TRBV6-3 and J usage is TRBJ2-3, with D possibly matching TRBD2 (7 bases). Per the germline V gene, CDR1 is MNHEY and CDR2 is SVGEGT. The CDR3 has 15 residues. V lost 6 bases and J lost 4, with 17 bases in between. The CDR3 region is CASSTRGRESDTQYF. The CDR3 DNA is TGTGCCAGCAGCACCCGGGGGCGGGAGTCAGATACGCAGTATTTT.

The genes are TRBV3-1 (or the pseudogene TRBV3-2) and TRBJ1-3; TRBD1 might be the D (5 bases). The V gene's germline CDR1 is LGHDT and CDR2 YNNKEL (reference sequence). This CDR3 is 15 amino acids long. The V end lost 4 bases, the J end lost 4 bases, and 14 bases lay between the germline ends. CDR3 protein: CASSPTRTLGNTIYF. CDR3 nucleotides: TGTGCCAGCAGCCCCACAAGGACACTAGGAAACACCATATATTTT.

This clone ranks as medium-sized (0.01 to 0.1%). The rearrangement joins TRBV3-1 (or the pseudogene TRBV3-2) to TRBJ2-7; D call uncertain. V was pared by 4 bases and J by 2 bases, with 21 bases between. CDR1 and CDR2 from the germline V gene are LGHDT and YNNKEL (reference sequence). The CDR3 has 17 amino acids. CDR3 residues: CASSPTPVYQLPYEQYV. The CDR3 DNA follows: TGTGCCAGCAGCCCAACACCAGTTTACCAACTTCCCTACGAGCAGTACGTC.

The chain employs TRBV7-9 and TRBJ2-3, with D perhaps TRBD2 (5 bases). Trimming shortened V by 0 bases and J by 2 bases, and 12 bases separated the two germline ends. Germline-derived CDR1 and CDR2 are SEHNR and FQNEAQ (reference sequence). This CDR3 comprises 16 residues. CDR3 loop: CASSLAVATNTDTQYF. Here the CDR3 DNA reads TGTGCCAGCAGCTTAGCTGTAGCGACCAACACAGATACGCAGTATTTT.

V usage is TRBV19 and J usage is TRBJ2-7; 8 nucleotides align to TRBD1. This CDR3 comprises 15 residues. Trimming removed 5 bases from V and 1 base from J; junction bases left unmatched: 7. Germline CDR1 LNHDA, CDR2 SQIVND (reference sequence). CDR3 DNA sequence: TGTGCCAGTAGTGTTACCGGGACAGGATCCTACGAGCAGTACTTC. Protein sequence: CASSVTGTGSYEQYF.

The chain employs TRBV6-5 and TRBJ2-3, with TRBD1 identical over 8 bases. CDR1 and CDR2 from the germline V gene are MNHEY and SVGAGI. After removal of 7 bases from V and 3 bases from J, the junction contained 6 bases not matched to a gene. The CDR3 runs to 14 residues. The CDR3 DNA reads as TGTGCCAGCACCCGGGACAGGCCAACAGATACGCAGTATTTT. The encoded protein is CASTRDRPTDTQYF.

The gene calls are TRBV19 and TRBJ1-5, with D hard to call. This CDR3 comprises 15 residues. Deletions cut 7 bases from V and 0 bases from J, with 13 bases between. CDR1 and CDR2 (germline): LNHDA, SQIVND (reference sequence). In DNA, the CDR3 is TGTGCCAGTATGGGCAGCTCCTATAGCAATCAGCCCCAGCATTTT. Its translation: CASMGSSYSNQPQHF.

The V and J genes are TRBV11-2 and TRBJ2-7; 9 bases line up with TRBD1. In germline, CDR1 is SGHAT, CDR2 FQNNGV. This CDR3 has 15 amino acids. The J segment lost 5 bases and the V segment lost 5 bases, leaving 10 bases of the junction unmatched. CDR3 protein: CASSPDLDRGHEQYF. In DNA, the CDR3 is TGTGCCAGCAGCCCAGACCTGGACAGGGGACACGAGCAGTACTTC.

The chain joins TRBV28 to TRBJ2-3; 7 nucleotides agree with TRBD1. This CDR3 spans 13 amino acids. In germline, CDR1 is MDHEN, CDR2 SYDVKM. V lost 8 bases, J lost 2 bases, and 4 bases stayed unmatched. CDR3 nucleotide sequence: TGTGCCAGCCGGGACAGCTACACAGATACGCAGTATTTT. It codes for CASRDSYTDTQYF.

The chain employs TRBV27 and TRBJ1-5; a possible D gene is TRBD1 (5 bases). V lost 2 bases and J 5 bases, leaving 22 bases between the germline ends. This CDR3 is built from 18 residues. Germline V gene sequence: CDR1 MNHEY, CDR2 SMNVEV (reference sequence). The CDR3 loop is CASSLSRVGGRSHQPQHF. CDR3 bases: TGTGCCAGCAGTTTAAGTAGGGTGGGGGGACGATCGCATCAGCCCCAGCATTTT.

This chain connects TRBV4-2 to TRBJ1-4; tentative D call: TRBD1 (6 bases). Germline-derived CDR1 and CDR2 are LGHNA and YNFKEQ. The CDR3 consists of 14 residues. V gave up 5 bases and J gave up 7 bases, with 14 bases separating them. The CDR3 DNA reads as TGTGCCAGCAGCGACGAAGGGGGTGGTGAAAAACTGTTTTTT. Translated, it gives CASSDEGGGEKLFF.

The sample holds a few counts of this clone. The V call is TRBV7-9, the J call TRBJ1-3, with D unclear. V was pared by 1 base and J by 1 base, with 5 bases between. The length of the CDR3 is 14 residues. Germline values: CDR1 SEHNR, CDR2 FQNEAQ (reference sequence). The CDR3 nucleotides read TGTGCCAGCAGCTTAGGAGGATCTGGAAACACCATATATTTT. Translated: CASSLGGSGNTIYF.